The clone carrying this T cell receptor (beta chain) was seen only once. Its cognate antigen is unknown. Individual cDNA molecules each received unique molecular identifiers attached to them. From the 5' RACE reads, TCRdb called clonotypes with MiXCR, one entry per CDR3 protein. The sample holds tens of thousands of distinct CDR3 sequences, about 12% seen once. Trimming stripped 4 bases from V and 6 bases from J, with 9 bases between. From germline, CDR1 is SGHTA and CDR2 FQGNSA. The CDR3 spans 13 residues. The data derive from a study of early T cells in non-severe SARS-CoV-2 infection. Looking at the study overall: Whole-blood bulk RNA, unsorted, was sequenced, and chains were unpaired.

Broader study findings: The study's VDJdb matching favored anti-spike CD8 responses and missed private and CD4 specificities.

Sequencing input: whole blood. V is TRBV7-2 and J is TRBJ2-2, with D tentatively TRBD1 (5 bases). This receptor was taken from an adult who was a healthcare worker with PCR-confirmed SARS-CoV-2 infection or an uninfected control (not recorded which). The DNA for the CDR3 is TGTGCCAGCAGCTCCAGGGTTGCCGGGGAGCTGTTTTTT. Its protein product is CASSSRVAGELFF.